The rows below give T cell receptor beta chains drawn from one sample of a study of T cells in Graves' hyperthyroidism and ophthalmopathy. One entry per CDR3 protein, called by TCRdb with MiXCR from the multiplex PCR reads. The sample includes about 300,000 distinct CDR3 sequences, approximately 26% seen only once; the top ten take about a quarter. Sequencing was performed on blood. These receptors were obtained from a man aged 40-49 years with Graves' hyperthyroidism that later progressed to Graves' ophthalmopathy. CDR3s include the opening cysteine and the closing phenylalanine or tryptophan. A D gene is named only where the DNA matches it firmly. Only some rows state a clone size, as once, few, many or a class for expanded clones.

TRBJ2-6	-	many	TRBV7-3	CASSLTAVGGANVLTF	TGTGCCAGCAGCTTAACGGCGGTCGGTGGGGCCAACGTCCTGACTTTC
TRBJ2-7	TRBD1	few	TRBV28	CASSLPGQGASDQYF	TGTGCCAGCAGTTTACCGGGACAGGGGGCCTCGGATCAGTACTTC
TRBJ2-5	TRBD1	many	TRBV27	CASSTTTGGGQETQYF	TGTGCCAGCAGTACCACGACAGGGGGCGGGCAAGAGACCCAGTACTTC
TRBJ2-5	TRBD2	-	TRBV11-2	CASSLGILAGGQETQYF	TGTGCCAGCAGCTTGGGGATACTAGCGGGGGGTCAAGAGACCCAGTACTTC
TRBJ1-5	-	-	TRBV19	CASRAFMTRQPQHF	TGTGCCAGTAGAGCTTTTATGACGCGTCAGCCCCAGCATTTT
TRBJ1-5	TRBD1	many	TRBV12-3/TRBV12-4	CASSWTGHQPQHF	TGTGCCAGCAGTTGGACAGGGCATCAGCCCCAGCATTTT
TRBJ2-5	-	many	TRBV4-2	CASSQDRYETQYF	TGTGCCAGCAGCCAAGATCGGTACGAGACCCAGTACTTC
TRBJ2-7	-	many	TRBV9	CASSVASGGPYEQYF	TGTGCCAGCAGCGTAGCCAGCGGAGGCCCCTACGAGCAGTACTTC
TRBJ1-2	-	-	TRBV28	CASSSAQGKDGYTF	TGTGCCAGCAGTTCAGCTCAGGGGAAGGATGGCTACACCTTC
TRBJ2-5	-	-	TRBV6-2/TRBV6-3	CASSPFEYQETQYF	TGTGCCAGCAGTCCGTTCGAGTACCAAGAGACCCAGTACTTC
TRBJ2-7	-	many	TRBV13	CASSLGVTYEEQYF	TGTGCCAGCAGCTTGGGGGTAACCTACGAAGAGCAGTACTTC
TRBJ2-6	-	many	TRBV2	CASRGSGANVLTF	TGTGCCAGCAGGGGCTCTGGGGCCAACGTCCTGACTTTC
TRBJ2-7	TRBD2	many	TRBV3-1	CASSPRLAAEQYF	TGTGCCAGCAGCCCCCGACTAGCGGCCGAGCAGTACTTC
TRBJ2-7	TRBD2	many	TRBV24-1	CATSDFLREGTYEQYF	TGTGCCACCAGTGATTTCCTGCGGGAGGGGACCTACGAGCAGTACTTC
TRBJ1-3	-	few	TRBV20-1	CSARAGVLSGNTIYF	TGCAGTGCTCGGGCAGGAGTCCTCTCTGGAAACACCATATATTTT
TRBJ2-7	-	many	TRBV15	CATSRDYPYEQYF	TGTGCCACCAGCAGAGATTACCCCTACGAGCAGTACTTC
TRBJ2-7	-	-	TRBV12-3/TRBV12-4	CASRRTVHEQYF	TGTGCCAGCAGACGGACAGTCCACGAGCAGTACTTC
TRBJ2-5	-	many	TRBV5-1	CASSLSASEETQYF	TGCGCCAGCAGCTTGTCGGCTAGTGAAGAGACCCAGTACTTC
TRBJ1-5	-	many	TRBV25-1	CATPRVGLGNQPQHF	TGTGCCACCCCGCGAGTGGGTTTGGGCAATCAGCCCCAGCATTTT
TRBJ1-2	TRBD1	-	TRBV6-1	CASRQDRTIYGYTF	TGTGCCAGCAGGCAGGACAGGACGATCTATGGCTACACCTTC
TRBJ2-7	-	-	TRBV6-1	CASSEAGDLYEQYF	TGTGCCAGCAGTGAAGCAGGCGACCTCTACGAGCAGTACTTC
TRBJ2-7	TRBD1	-	TRBV6-5	CASRSTLDRGGEQYF	TGTGCCAGCCGTTCAACATTGGACAGGGGTGGCGAGCAGTACTTC
TRBJ1-2	-	few	TRBV12-5	CASGSTANYGYTF	TGTGCTAGTGGCTCTACAGCAAACTATGGCTACACCTTC
TRBJ2-7	TRBD2	once	TRBV12-3/TRBV12-4	CASTPGGTVHEQYF	TGTGCCAGCACCCCGGGGGGGACTGTCCACGAGCAGTACTTC
TRBJ2-7	-	-	TRBV30	CAWAEDYEQYF	TGTGCCTGGGCTGAAGACTACGAGCAGTACTTC
TRBJ2-2	-	many	TRBV19	CASSIRRDTPPGELFF	TGTGCCAGTAGTATACGGCGGGACACTCCCCCCGGGGAGCTGTTTTTT
TRBJ2-7	TRBD2	many	TRBV27	CASSFSTSGDEQYF	TGTGCCAGCAGTTTCTCGACTAGCGGGGACGAGCAGTACTTC
TRBJ1-1	-	-	TRBV6-5	CASSYSQGKAEAFF	TGTGCCAGCAGTTACTCTCAGGGAAAGGCTGAAGCTTTCTTT
TRBJ1-3	-	few	TRBV11-1	CASSLAGRATSSGNTIYF	TGTGCCAGCAGCTTAGCGGGGAGGGCAACCAGCTCTGGAAACACCATATATTTT
TRBJ2-7	-	many	TRBV6-1	CASTPFGNNGYYEQYF	TGTGCCAGCACTCCCTTCGGGAATAACGGATACTACGAGCAGTACTTC
TRBJ2-7	-	many	TRBV2	CASRTPPGVNSYEQYF	TGTGCCAGCAGGACACCTCCGGGCGTCAACTCCTACGAGCAGTACTTC
TRBJ2-7	-	many	TRBV27	CASSSPRTRYEQYF	TGTGCCAGCAGCTCCCCTAGGACGCGCTACGAGCAGTACTTC
TRBJ2-2	-	few	TRBV18	CASSRNSGTGELFF	TGTGCCAGCTCACGAAACTCCGGGACAGGGGAGCTGTTTTTT
TRBJ1-5	-	-	TRBV24-1	CATSDSSGPDQPQHF	TGTGCCACCAGTGATTCTTCAGGGCCAGATCAGCCCCAGCATTTT
TRBJ2-7	-	many	TRBV5-1	CASSLAAGRGNHEQYF	TGCGCCAGCAGCTTGGCCGCGGGCAGGGGAAACCACGAGCAGTACTTC
TRBJ2-2	-	many	TRBV5-1	CASSLGDSYTGELFF	TGCGCCAGCAGCTTGGGTGACAGTTACACCGGGGAGCTGTTTTTT
TRBJ1-1	-	-	TRBV7-9	CASSPYSAGLGEAFF	TGTGCCAGCAGCCCCTATAGTGCAGGCCTGGGTGAAGCTTTCTTT
TRBJ1-5	-	many	TRBV4-1	CASSQEVQIQPQHF	TGCGCCAGCAGCCAAGAGGTACAGATTCAGCCCCAGCATTTT
TRBJ1-2	-	many	TRBV12-3/TRBV12-4	CASSFGRETGYTF	TGTGCCAGCAGTTTCGGCAGGGAGACTGGCTACACCTTC
TRBJ2-3	TRBD1	few	TRBV20-1	CSARPTRGTGGSTDTQYF	TGCAGTGCTAGACCCACCCGGGGGACAGGGGGGAGCACAGATACGCAGTATTTT
TRBJ2-2	-	many	TRBV6-2/TRBV6-3	CASRATGHYTGELFF	TGTGCCAGCAGGGCGACGGGACACTACACCGGGGAGCTGTTTTTT
TRBJ2-7	-	-	TRBV12-3/TRBV12-4	CASSFDREGYEQYF	TGTGCCAGCAGTTTCGACAGGGAGGGCTACGAGCAGTACTTC
TRBJ1-1	-	-	TRBV12-3/TRBV12-4	CASRPFMNTEAFF	TGTGCCAGCAGGCCTTTTATGAACACTGAAGCTTTCTTT
TRBJ1-1	TRBD1	many	TRBV4-1	CASRDRPNEAFF	TGCGCCAGCCGGGACAGGCCTAATGAAGCTTTCTTT
TRBJ1-2	-	many	TRBV6-5	CASKSGLGYGYTF	TGTGCCAGCAAATCGGGCCTGGGGTATGGCTACACCTTC
TRBJ1-1	TRBD1	-	TRBV3-1	CASNLMDRGRTEAFF	TGTGCCAGCAACTTAATGGACAGGGGGCGGACTGAAGCTTTCTTT
TRBJ2-7	TRBD2	-	TRBV20-1	CSASVTPGLAGVEQYF	TGCAGTGCTAGTGTCACACCGGGACTAGCGGGAGTAGAGCAGTACTTC